The present T cell receptor (beta chain) was sequenced within a study of blood T cells in healthy people across ages (dated by TCRdb to between 2014 and 2017). About the study as a whole: Template switching captured roughly one uniquely barcoded TCR beta cDNA molecule per two T cells in model experiments. To avoid experimental bias, donors of different ages were spread randomly across the sequencing lanes. Donors were grouped into four age groups: young (average roughly 15 years), middle-aged (39), aged (approximately 58) and long-lived (approximately 81). Age-related changes in TCR beta repertoire diversity were measured in the study by deep sequencing normalized with unique cDNA molecular identifiers. Using the same blood draw, the study looked at two additional independent replicas of 1 million unique cDNA reads for two donors, one aged 18 to 29 and the other aged 80 or older.

The paper as a whole reports these results and caveats: Compared with the aged group, more naive CD4+ T cells, fewer expanded clones and increased TCR diversity were shown by the long-lived group, suggesting age selection. The percentage of naive T cells measured by flow cytometry correlated strongly with observed TCR beta diversity. Because donor CMV infection status was unknown, age-related changes in expanded clonotypes were potentially confounded. As age increased, observed TCR beta diversity per million T cells dropped in a roughly linear way, and a significant reduction was already evident by age roughly 40. Total diversity estimates from one million sequenced T cells were considered lower bounds and underestimates. Bulk unsorted PBMC profiling prevented conclusive comparison of naive and antigen-experienced compartments.

Comment on this clonotype: Its recognized antigen is unknown. No much larger clonotype is one base removed from it; base qualities were not supplied.

The approximately 40 donors, aged about 6 to 95 years, were systemically healthy Caucasian individuals from Russia. Each donor gave ten milliliters of peripheral blood, collected into EDTA-treated Vacutainer tubes. PBMCs were isolated by Ficoll-Paque density-gradient centrifugation, with at least 6 million obtained per sample. Total RNA, at least 6 micrograms per sample, was extracted from PBMCs with Trizol reagent. The percentages of naive CD45RAhigh/CD27high T cells were determined by flow cytometry on a PBMC aliquot from every donor. The CDR3 starts with the cysteine, ends with the phenylalanine, and has 17 residues. Left in the record is the CDR3 DNA by itself, 51 bases read in frame from the first base. CDR1 WNHNN and CDR2 SYGVQD were looked up in the germline V gene (reference sequence). Library construction relied on 5' RACE. The sequencer was an Illumina HiSeq 2500. A second PCR of about 7 to 12 cycles was performed with a sample-barcoded 5' primer and a J-beta primer mix. Each TCR beta cDNA molecule received a unique molecular identifier from a template-switch 5' adaptor carrying 12 random nucleotides. Each sample yielded at least 2.5 million CDR3-containing paired-end reads. The Mint cDNA synthesis kit, primed by a TRBC-specific oligonucleotide, was used to synthesize first-strand cDNA from all RNA. Following uracil-DNA glycosylase treatment, a first 18-cycle PCR with universal primers M1SS and BC2_uni_R was performed on all cDNA. The authors processed their data as follows. Normalization of each sample was performed by random selection of 1 million high-quality reads, each carrying a distinct molecular identifier. Reads sharing molecular identifiers were discarded rather than binned into consensus sequences. MiTCR, run with a Q25 quality threshold and the strictest error-elimination algorithm, handled CDR3 identification, clonotype clustering and error correction. A nonparametric unseen species model using Euler transformation provided a lower-bound estimate of total TCR beta diversity. Through fastp at Q25 and MiXCR, TCRdb rebuilt clones from the public reads, retaining in-frame beta chains. Rows matching on CDR3 protein sequence are summarized as one entry with the most common DNA and genes. What appears here as the V and J calls and clone size reflects TCRdb's work, not the paper's. The sample table shows roughly 2 million distinct CDR3 sequences, and roughly 50% are seen once. The ten largest clones capture 2.1% of the sample.

The source material was blood. This TCR was recovered from a woman aged 40-49 years in good health. This receptor chain uses TRBV10-1 and TRBJ2-5, with 12 middle bases fitting TRBD2. The DNA end is a closer match to TRBJ2-7, so the J assignment may be wrong. Read as DNA, the sequence is TGCGCCAGCAGTGGACCTAGCGGGGGGGGTCCAGCCTACGAGCAGTACTTC. Translated, it gives CASSGPSGGGPAYEQYF.